This T cell receptor (beta chain) originates from a study of regulatory T cells in long-lasting Graves disease (dated by TCRdb to about 2021). In the study overall: Persistent Graves' disease meant more than 5 years of antithyroid drug treatment with TSH receptor autoantibodies that stayed positive. The study took place in China and was registered as a clinical trial. A total of around 35 samples underwent TCR sequencing: about 13 from persistent and 20 from newly diagnosed Graves' disease patients. Patients with persistent Graves' disease were compared with patients with newly diagnosed Graves' disease using TCR sequencing and RNA sequencing of peripheral blood. In the clinical cohort, patients with persistent Graves' disease had used antithyroid drugs for an average of around ten years.

Preparation of the library involved multiplex PCR. The run used an Illumina HiSeq 4000. iRepertoire HTBI primers and Arm-PCR amplification of CDR3 regions were used to construct TCR beta libraries. PCR products were gel purified before sequencing. The study's own analysis went as follows. Across samples, some 62 TRBV and 12 to 15 TRBJ segments were identified and used for gene usage analysis of CDR3 amino acid clonotypes. Filtered high-quality paired reads were merged into contigs using COPE and FqMerger. BLAST was used to align contigs to the IMGT TRBV, TRBD and TRBJ reference genes, and CDR3 was defined following IMGT. Any clonotype with a frequency above 0.1% was counted as a highly expanded clone. Repertoire diversity was measured by Shannon entropy, and V-J evenness by the Gini coefficient. A clonotype was considered public if more than one individual shared it. Clones were called with MiXCR by TCRdb after fastp trimmed the public reads at Q25, and only in-frame beta chains were retained. Entries are consolidated by CDR3 protein sequence, retaining the most common genes and DNA. The V and J calls shown here were made by TCRdb, not taken from the authors' results. This sample lists more than 350,000 distinct CDR3 sequences; 20% to 25% were detected once. The ten largest make up roughly an eighth of the sample.

Sample time point, as interpreted from the label and publication: persistent/refractory GD, antithyroid drugs over 5 years with positive TRAb. RNA was extracted from PBMCs in TRIzol for both TCR sequencing and RNA sequencing. The diagnosis of Graves' disease was made according to American Thyroid Association guidelines. Recruitment of patients was carried out at an endocrinology department in Xi'an, China. Each patient gave approximately 10 milliliters of peripheral blood, collected in an EDTA anticoagulant tube. Ficoll Paque Plus density gradient separation was used to isolate PBMCs, and no further T cell sorting was performed. RNA quality was checked with an Agilent 2100 Bioanalyzer and agarose gel, and concentration with a NanoDrop 2000. This clonotype was counted ten times or more. It has no known antigen specificity. Per-base qualities were not stored, and no clone one base away is much larger.

The CDR3 numbers 13 residues from cysteine through phenylalanine. Kept here is only the CDR3 DNA, which spans 39 bases and is read in frame from base 1. The V end gives up 5 bases and the J end 5 bases, leaving 3 bases in the junction not matched to a gene. What the authors observed across the whole study: Preferential use of TRBV28, TRBJ1-2 and TRBJ2-5 was observed in persistent disease, whereas TRBV20-1 and TRBJ2-1 were favored in newly diagnosed disease. Sequencing and analysis were restricted to the TCR beta chain. The authors acknowledged the small sample size as a limitation that may reduce accuracy. Peripheral blood alone was examined, since thyroid tissue, which constituted the primary lesion, could not be accessed. Persistent Graves' disease patients showed lower TCR Shannon entropy and fewer highly expanded clones than newly diagnosed patients, suggesting clonal expansion. Persistent patients shared more public clonotypes among themselves (around 3,000) than newly diagnosed patients did (over 950).

The chain couples TRBV12-3 or TRBV12-4 to TRBJ2-4; 7 middle bases align to TRBD2. Sequenced here: peripheral blood mononuclear cells (PBMCs), sampled when the disease was refractory, from a patient treated with antithyroid drugs. This receptor was obtained from a female donor with Graves disease. The DNA reads TGTGCCAGCAGTCGGGACTACCAAAACATTCAGTACTTC. It translates as CASSRDYQNIQYF.